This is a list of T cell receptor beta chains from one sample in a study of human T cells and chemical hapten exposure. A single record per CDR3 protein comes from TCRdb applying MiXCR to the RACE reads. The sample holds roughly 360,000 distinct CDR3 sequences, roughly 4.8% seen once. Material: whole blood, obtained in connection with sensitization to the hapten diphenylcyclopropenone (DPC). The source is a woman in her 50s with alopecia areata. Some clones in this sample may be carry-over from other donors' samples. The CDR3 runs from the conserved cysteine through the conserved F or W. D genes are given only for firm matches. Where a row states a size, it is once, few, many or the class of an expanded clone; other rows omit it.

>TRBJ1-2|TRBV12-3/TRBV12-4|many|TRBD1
TGTGCCAGCAGCCCGACAGGGGCTAACTATGGCTACACCTTC
CASSPTGANYGYTF
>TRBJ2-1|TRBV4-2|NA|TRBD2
TGTGCCAGCAGCCAAGATCTCGCGGGAGTGTACAATGAGCAGTTCTTC
CASSQDLAGVYNEQFF
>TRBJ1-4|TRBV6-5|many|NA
TGTGCCAGCAGGCCGGAGGGGGGGGCCGCAACTAATGAAAAACTGTTTTTT
CASRPEGGAATNEKLFF
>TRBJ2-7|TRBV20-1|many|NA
TGCAGTGCTAGAGATATACAGCGGAAGGCGGGATACGAGCAGTACTTC
CSARDIQRKAGYEQYF
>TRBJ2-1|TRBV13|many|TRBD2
TGTGCCAGCAGCTTAGGCCGGGGAGCGGGAGGGCCTGAGCAGTTCTTC
CASSLGRGAGGPEQFF
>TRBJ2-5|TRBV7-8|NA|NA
TGTGCCAGCAGGGATCCGGGACATCCCACCGAGACCCAGTACTTC
CASRDPGHPTETQYF
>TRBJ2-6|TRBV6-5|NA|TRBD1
TGTGCCAGCAGTAGGACAGGGACCTCCTCTGGGGCCAACGTCCTGACTTTC
CASSRTGTSSGANVLTF
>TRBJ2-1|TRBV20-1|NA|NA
TGCAGTGCTAGTCAGGTACAGGGTAAGAATGAGCAGTTCTTC
CSASQVQGKNEQFF
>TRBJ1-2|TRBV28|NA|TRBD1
TGTGCCAGCAGTTTGTGGGACAGGGCTAACTATGGCTACACCTTC
CASSLWDRANYGYTF
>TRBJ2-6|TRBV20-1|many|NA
TGCAGTGCTAGAGATCGTAGTCTGTCTGGGGCCAACGTCCTGACTTTC
CSARDRSLSGANVLTF
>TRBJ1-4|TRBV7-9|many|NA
TGTGCCAGCAGCTTGGCAGGGCCTGCTAATGAAAAACTGTTTTTT
CASSLAGPANEKLFF
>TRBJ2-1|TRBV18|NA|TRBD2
TGTGCCAGCTCACCAGTTGGGACTAGCGGGGACATTTACAATGAGCAGTTCTTC
CASSPVGTSGDIYNEQFF
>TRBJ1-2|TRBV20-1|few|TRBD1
TGCAGTGCTTCCACCGGGACAGAGAACTATGGCTACACCTTC
CSASTGTENYGYTF
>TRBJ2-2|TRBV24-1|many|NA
TGTGCCACCAGGGACCTGAACACCGGGGAGCTGTTTTTT
CATRDLNTGELFF
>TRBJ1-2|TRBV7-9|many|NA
TGTGCCAGCAGCTTAGTCATGGGCGCGGCAGGGGGCTACACCTTC
CASSLVMGAAGGYTF
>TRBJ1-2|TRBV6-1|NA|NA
TGTGCCAGCAGTGAAGGGGGGACACTTATCAACTATGGCTACACCTTC
CASSEGGTLINYGYTF
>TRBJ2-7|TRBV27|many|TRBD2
TGTGCCAGCAGTTTAGGGGGGGGTGGGCACGAGCAGTACTTC
CASSLGGGGHEQYF
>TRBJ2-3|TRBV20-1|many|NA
TGCAGTGTGCGGGGTCGTACAGATACGCAGTATTTT
CSVRGRTDTQYF
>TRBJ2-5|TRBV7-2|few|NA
TGTGCCAGCACTCAATCCCCCCCAGGCATACAAGAGACCCAGTACTTC
CASTQSPPGIQETQYF
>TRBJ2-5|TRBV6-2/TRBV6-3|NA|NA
TGTGCCAGCAGCCGCGAGGTCGGCCAAGAGACCCAGTACTTC
CASSREVGQETQYF
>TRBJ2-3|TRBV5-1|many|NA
TGCGCCAGCAGCTTGGGGGGGCTCAGGACAGATACGCAGTATTTT
CASSLGGLRTDTQYF
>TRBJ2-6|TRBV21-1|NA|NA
TGTGCCAGCAGCAAACGTCAGAGACAGGGAGGCTCTGGGGCCAACGTCCTGACTTTC
CASSKRQRQGGSGANVLTF
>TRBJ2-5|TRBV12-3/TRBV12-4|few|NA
TGTGCCAGCAGTTTCCGTTGGACCCAGTACTTC
CASSFRWTQYF
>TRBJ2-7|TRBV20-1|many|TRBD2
TGCAGTGCTAGACCGTTGCGGGAGCAAACCTACGAGCAGTACTTC
CSARPLREQTYEQYF
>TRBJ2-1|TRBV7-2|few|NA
TGTGCCAGCAGCCCCTCTGTCGGCGTGAAAAAGAGCAATGAGCAGTTCTTC
CASSPSVGVKKSNEQFF
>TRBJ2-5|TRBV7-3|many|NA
TGTGCCAGCAGCTTAAGGCTTGGCGACCAAGAGACCCAGTACTTC
CASSLRLGDQETQYF
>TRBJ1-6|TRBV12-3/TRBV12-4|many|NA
TGTGCCAGCAGTTCTGTCAGGACGACTCGTAATTCACCCCTCCACTTT
CASSSVRTTRNSPLHF
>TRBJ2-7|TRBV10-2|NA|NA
TGCGCCAGCAGTGATCAGGGTAGACGAAACGAGCAGTACTTC
CASSDQGRRNEQYF
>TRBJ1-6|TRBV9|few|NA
TGTGCCAGCAGCGTAGCTAAGAATTCACCCCTCCACTTT
CASSVAKNSPLHF
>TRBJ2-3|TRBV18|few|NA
TGTGCCAGCTCAACTAGCATGCGCACAGATACGCAGTATTTT
CASSTSMRTDTQYF
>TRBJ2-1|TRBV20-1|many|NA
TGCAGTGCTAGAGATCTCAGGACTACCTACAATGAGCAGTTCTTC
CSARDLRTTYNEQFF
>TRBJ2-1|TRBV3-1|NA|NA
TGTGCCAGCAGCCAAGTGGGACTCGGAGGAAGCTCCTACAATGAGCAGTTCTTC
CASSQVGLGGSSYNEQFF
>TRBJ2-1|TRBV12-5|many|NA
TGTGCTAGTGGTTCGCCCCGGGACCCCCTAAGCAATGAGCAGTTCTTC
CASGSPRDPLSNEQFF
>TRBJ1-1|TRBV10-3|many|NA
TGTGCCATCAGGGGGCCAGCAAACACTGAAGCTTTCTTT
CAIRGPANTEAFF
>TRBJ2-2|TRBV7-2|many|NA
TGTGCCAGCAGCTCCCCGGCTAGCCTGAACACCGGGGAGCTGTTTTTT
CASSSPASLNTGELFF
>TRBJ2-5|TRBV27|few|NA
TGTGCCAGCAGCAGAACAGGGTTCCAAGAGACCCAGTACTTC
CASSRTGFQETQYF
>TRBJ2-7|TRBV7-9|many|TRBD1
TGTGCCAGCAGCTTAGAGGGCAGGGGGACCGAGCAGTACTTC
CASSLEGRGTEQYF